The T cell receptor (beta chain) described here comes from a study of T cell responses to AZD1222 COVID-19 vaccine. Germline CDR1 is SGHAT and CDR2 is FQNNGV. The CDR3 is 11 residues long. V lost 1 base, J lost 6 bases, and 1 base lay in between. Measured with immunoSEQ multiplex PCR; TCRdb has only the in-frame clones, and not every one. This table holds 150,000 to 200,000 clones, approximately 86% found once. Study conclusions and caveats: Unmutated variant regions are reportedly the target of nearly half of TCRs that are spike-specific. With dominance at 160-218 and 743-854, vaccine-associated CD4 TCRs spanned spike. The study sampled repertoires only after the peak T cell response. Seropositive at baseline were only 5 or 6 AZD1222 recipients.

A word on this clone: Antigen unknown.

This clonotype was sampled from an adult who received the AZD1222 COVID-19 vaccine. The gene calls are TRBV11-2 and TRBJ2-1; no clear D gene. Sample: peripheral blood, taken 28 days after the second AZD1222 dose. In nucleotides, the CDR3 is TGTGCCAGCAGCTTAGCCAATGAGCAGTTCTTC. It encodes CASSLANEQFF.